This note documents a single T cell receptor beta chain sequence. This clone appeared a few times. Its antigen remains undetermined. No base qualities exist here, and no much larger clone lies one base off it. Inclusive of the bounding cysteine and phenylalanine, the CDR3 is 17 residues long. Only the CDR3 region is kept as DNA, spanning 51 bases read in frame from base 1. V trim: 3 bases; J trim: 3 bases; unmatched bases: 11. Based on the germline V gene, the CDR1 and CDR2 sequences are MGHRA and YSYEKL. Donors were healthy HIV-negative adults with no recently reported acute infections or vaccinations. Every donor was a Caucasian adult residing in Nashville, Tennessee, USA. CD4+ T cells were enriched by magnetic negative selection; naive cells were then positively selected on CD45RA, and the negative fraction formed the memory subset. Blood was obtained by leukapheresis, after which PBMCs were separated by Ficoll-Histopaque density gradient centrifugation and cryopreserved in liquid nitrogen vapor phase. Analytical flow cytometry was used to check the purity and quantity of each magnetically sorted T cell population. Genomic DNA was isolated from each sorted fraction and quantified by UV absorbance on a Nanodrop 2000c.

This entry belongs to a study of shared clonotypes between healthy human individuals (dated by TCRdb to the early 2020s). Regarding the research as a whole: A couple of women and a few men aged 18 to 49 years were included in the cohort. For each donor, CD4 naive and CD4 memory were each run on three plates, CD8 naive on two plates, and CD8 memory on one plate. To estimate repertoire size and how much clonotype sharing occurs between individuals, the study deeply sequenced the blood TCR repertoires of about five healthy adults. To increase sequencing depth and limit assay-specific biases, TCR repertoire library preparation and sequencing were carried out by different laboratories using diverse techniques. Each donor's leukapheresis produced roughly between roughly 0.85 and 9 billion PBMCs. What the study reported, not specific to this receptor: Pairwise subsampling led to the expectation that sequencing depth would affect the degree of clonotype sharing among donors. Larger estimated clonotype richness was generally found for naive subsets than for memory subsets. Sharing across several donors was observed for around 4.8% of naive CD4, 3.5% of naive CD8, 2% to 2.5% of memory CD4, and approximately 0.41% of memory CD8 clonotypes. Because the study included a small number of donors, the genetic and exposure-history diversity represented was limited. Sampling was restricted to blood, and TCR repertoires in tissues likely differ from the TCR repertoires found in blood. Rarefaction of sorted-subset datasets indicated incomplete sequencing despite the large sequencing depth. Clonotypes shared by all four sorted-subset donors showed higher generation probabilities than non-shared clonotypes.

Using the deep immunoSEQ assay, TCR CDR3 regions were amplified from genomic DNA by multiplex PCR. For each cell subset, the extracted genomic DNA was distributed evenly across all wells of several immunoSEQ 96-well plates, and each plate served as one replicate. For sorted subsets, about 0.2 ug genomic DNA, equal to 30,000 to 35,000 T cell genomes, was loaded into each replicate PCR. Purified libraries were measured with a Qubit 3.0 fluorometer, size-checked on a Bioanalyzer 2100, and measured again with the KAPA Library Quantification kit. A separate single-read 150-cycle Illumina NextSeq 550 flow cell was used to sequence each immunoSEQ 96-well plate. Per the source publication's procedure: The immunoSEQ output contained only junctional sequences without quality scores, so filtering could not match that applied to full-length reads. Sequences were annotated with PyIR, a Python wrapper for IgBLAST v1.9, using IMGT germline references to assign V/J genes and CDR3. Reads with weak V/J assignments (E-value above 1e-6), missing CDR3, stop codons, out-of-frame junctions, or ambiguous translated residues were removed. V3J clonotypes were defined by identical inferred V gene, J gene, and CDR3 amino acid sequence. Percentage overlap between repertoires was calculated by dividing the number of shared unique clonotypes by the size of the smaller repertoire. Richness of each repertoire was evaluated using RTK rarefaction, the Chao1 estimator, and Recon v2.1 estimates of unobserved clonotypes. OLGA was used to compute generation probabilities for all TCRbeta clonotypes that the gDNA method yielded from a few donors. TCRdb limited this immuneACCESS table to in-frame rearrangements with V and J called. A share of clones is missing; checked studies link under half to unresolved V genes, and the rest is unexplained. V and J calls and clone size are as listed in that table; D and trimming were resolved from the DNA. Here the sample has 850,000 to 1,200,000 clones; about 74% occur a single time. The ten largest account for over 1.3% of the sample.

Specimen: memory CD4+ T cells sorted from blood. What this sample's cell subset or site label stands for: CD45RA-negative fraction. The receptor chain draws on TRBV4-1 and TRBJ1-2; the junction holds 9 bases that match TRBD1. This clonotype was sampled from a man younger than 30 in good health. The DNA is TGCGCCAGCAGCCAGACACAGGGGGCAGGGAGCGACTATGGCTACACCTTC. Its protein product is CASSQTQGAGSDYGYTF.